This T cell receptor beta chain came from a study of OX40 agonist ivuxolimab in advanced cancers. About the research overall: Dose-escalation patients suffered from hepatocellular carcinoma, melanoma, renal cell or head and neck cancer.

At cycle 4 day 1, cycle 7 day 1, and baseline, blood was sampled. The table came from immunoSEQ multiplex PCR; TCRdb's copy has only in-frame clones and leaves some out. The table has under 70,000 clones, approximately 90% seen once. The material was CD4+ or CD8+ T cells sorted from blood, obtained in a trial of the OX40 agonist ivuxolimab. This receptor was taken from an adult with an advanced solid tumor such as melanoma, head and neck, liver or kidney cancer.

As DNA, the CDR3 is TGTGCCAGCAGTACACAACCGTTAGATACGCAGTATTTT. Its protein is CASSTQPLDTQYF. The rearrangement links TRBV2 to TRBJ2-3; no definite D call. Germline loops: CDR1 SNHLY, CDR2 FYNNEI. Trimming took off 5 bases at V and 5 bases at J, with 11 bases between the two ends. This CDR3 has 13 residues.